This entry features one TCR beta chain sequence. The data originate from a study of blood T cell repertoires in COVID-19. Across the whole study: The United States, Italy and Spain provided the acute and convalescent COVID-19 samples. Sources were T cells, B-cell-depleted T cells, or PBMCs; the material itself was cDNA or gDNA.

Authors' data handling: Estimated nucleated cell counts came from reference gene primer amplification. Repertoires were generated with immunoSEQ multiplex PCR, while TCRdb's copy carries only in-frame clones and drops some. Clone size and the V and J calls come from that table; the DNA yielded D and trimming. The table shows some 260,000 clones, with about 86% occurring only once. This CDR3 region has 13 residues. Deletions cut 4 bases from V and 6 bases from J, with 12 bases between. Germline CDR1 reads LNHDA; CDR2 reads SQIVND (reference sequence). This chain joins TRBV19 and TRBJ1-2, with D tentatively TRBD1 (5 bases). The source of this sequence is an elderly man with acute or convalescent COVID-19. What was sequenced was peripheral blood. CDR3 coding DNA: TGTGCCAGTAGTAGGGCAGGGAGGGATGGCTACACCTTC. Translating gives CASSRAGRDGYTF.